This T cell receptor beta chain was obtained from a study of cytomegalovirus exposure and HLA in healthy donors. TCRdb's copy holds only in-frame clones and misses some; the assay was immunoSEQ multiplex PCR. The data contain 98,000 or so clones, about 85% of them singletons. A remark on this clone: Its antigen is unidentified.

Findings and limits, study-wide: Under in vitro conditions, a few CMV-associated chains were confirmed as specific for CMV antigens. Most sequenced TCRs were rare (though some public TCRs occurred in many donors). TCR clusters originating in the first cohort tended to co-occur in the roughly 120 validation repertoires, according to a later analysis. The study recorded 150 to 200 TCR beta chains that were cytomegalovirus-associated.

Looked up from germline, CDR1 is SGHVS and CDR2 is FNYEAQ. The CDR3 spans 16 residues. V was clipped by 5 bases and J by 3 bases; unmatched bases: 6. Input material: PBMCs. The genes are TRBV7-6 and TRBJ2-7; 14 bases match TRBD2. The clonotype originates from a woman aged 18-30 years in good health and CMV-seronegative. Here the CDR3 reads CASSARTSGGIYEQYF. CDR3 coding DNA: TGTGCCAGCAGCGCACGGACTAGCGGGGGGATCTACGAGCAGTACTTC.